The 5 T cell receptor beta chains in this list originate from one sample, sequenced in a study of tumor-infiltrating lymphocytes in primary liver carcinoma. Total RNA amounting to roughly 450 ng was the source from which TCR beta cDNA was made with a constant-region primer. Libraries for TCR beta were built through three nested multiplex PCR rounds, which together made up a slightly modified ARM-PCR procedure. Researchers ran the first two PCR rounds for approximately 10 cycles each with TRBV1-TRBV30 forward primers and a C-beta reverse primer. TCRdb reanalysed the multiplex PCR reads using MiXCR and keeps one entry per CDR3 protein. The table lists 75,000 or so distinct CDR3 sequences, roughly three quarters of them singletons. Starting material for RNA and DNA co-extraction consisted of roughly 18-34 mg of unsorted bulk tissue. Sequences were obtained from liver tumor tissue from sampling region 4. Documented subset: tumor region T4, right-lateral pole. The origin of the receptors is a man in his forties or fifties with primary liver carcinoma and hepatitis B virus infection.

As concerns this clonotype: An end of the junction does not agree with germline; a read error may underlie this. The chain is built from TRBV6-4 and TRBJ2-2; 7 nucleotides match TRBD1. The CDR3 has 16 amino acids. Germline CDR1 is MRHNA and CDR2 is SNTAGT. The chain's CDR3 is CASSGPGTVDTGELFF. As DNA, the CDR3 is TGTGCCAGCAGTGGTCCCGGGACAGTGGACACCGGGGAGCTATTTTTT.

A word on this clonotype: Germline is not matched at one junction end, which may reflect a read error. The chain employs TRBV11-2 and TRBJ2-4; possible D gene TRBD2, 5 bases. Germline CDR1 reads SGHAT; CDR2 reads FQNNGV. This CDR3 has 16 residues. The CDR3 here is CASSLDSGIAKNFQYF. The DNA for the CDR3 is TGTGCCAGCAGCTTAGATTCGGGGATAGCCAAAAACTTTCAGTACTTT.

This clonotype was observed many times. J is TRBJ2-1 and V is TRBV12-3 or TRBV12-4; 11 nucleotides match TRBD2. V dropped 7 bases and J dropped 0; count of bases not matched to a gene: 14. CDR3 length equals 19 residues. CDR3 DNA: TGTGCCAGCAACCAAGGACTAGCGGGCGCTCTTTTCTCCTACAATGAGCAGTTCTTC. This translates into CASNQGLAGALFSYNEQFF.

Note on this clonotype: A read error may be the cause here, since a much bigger clone is one base away. This chain links TRBV28 with TRBJ1-4; D unclear. V was pared by 6 bases and J by 7 bases, with 12 bases between. Germline V CDR1 and CDR2: MDHEN, SYDVKM. This CDR3 region has 13 residues. The DNA for the CDR3 is TGTGCCAGCAGACCAAGAGGGCCTGAAAAACTGTTTTTT. Translating gives CASRPRGPEKLFF.

This rearrangement joins TRBV29-1 to TRBJ2-1, with D perhaps matching TRBD2 (6 bases). Deletions cut 7 bases from V and 5 bases from J, with 12 bases between. This CDR3 has 12 amino acids. Germline CDR1 and CDR2: SQVTM and ANQGSEA. CDR3 sequence reads: CSAQEGNNEQFF. The CDR3 DNA reads TGCAGCGCTCAGGAGGGGAACAATGAGCAGTTCTTC.